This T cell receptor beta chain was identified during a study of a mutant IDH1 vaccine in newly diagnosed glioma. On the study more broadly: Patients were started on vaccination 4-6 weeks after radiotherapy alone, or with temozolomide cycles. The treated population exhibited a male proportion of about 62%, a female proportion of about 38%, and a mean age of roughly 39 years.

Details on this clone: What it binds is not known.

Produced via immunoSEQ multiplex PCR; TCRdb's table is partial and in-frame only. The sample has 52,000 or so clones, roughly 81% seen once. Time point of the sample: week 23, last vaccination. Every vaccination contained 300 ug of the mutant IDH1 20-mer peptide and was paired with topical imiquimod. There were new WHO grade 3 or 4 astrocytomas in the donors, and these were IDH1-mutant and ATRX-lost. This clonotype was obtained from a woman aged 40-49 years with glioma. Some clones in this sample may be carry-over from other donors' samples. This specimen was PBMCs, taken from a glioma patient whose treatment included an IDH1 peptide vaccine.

The CDR3 protein is CASTRTSGGRNTGELFF. The CDR3 coding sequence is TGTGCCAGCACCAGGACTAGCGGGGGGCGGAACACCGGGGAGCTGTTTTTT. This chain uses TRBV2 with TRBJ2-2; 14 bases are shared with TRBD2. The CDR3 covers 17 residues. After removal of 7 bases from V and 1 base from J, the junction contained 5 bases not matched to a gene. Germline V lookup: CDR1 SNHLY, CDR2 FYNNEI.